This paragraph covers one TCR beta chain sequence. Repertoires were generated with immunoSEQ multiplex PCR, while TCRdb's copy carries only in-frame clones and drops some. The sample yields over 90,000 clones, roughly 88% seen once. The source of the sample is a study of blood T cell repertoires in COVID-19. V shed 6 bases and J shed 7 bases, with 19 bases lying between them. Germline-derived CDR1 and CDR2 are SGHTA and FQGNSA. This CDR3 has 15 amino acids. The sample consisted of peripheral blood. V usage is TRBV7-2 and J usage is TRBJ2-4; D is ambiguous. The TCR was taken from a human donor in a cohort sampled during active COVID-19. The CDR3 sequence: CASSPSRLASNIQYF. In DNA form, the CDR3 reads TGTGCCAGCAGTCCGAGTAGGTTAGCTTCCAACATTCAGTACTTC.